The T cell receptor (beta chain) under discussion was sequenced for a study of graft-versus-host responses after intestinal transplantation. Libraries were prepared by immunoSEQ multiplex PCR; TCRdb keeps only in-frame clonotypes and omits some of them. The sample yields 98,000 or so clones, approximately 85% seen once. From germline, CDR1 is SGHRS and CDR2 YFSETQ. There are 16 residues in the CDR3. V shed 5 bases, J shed 2 bases, and the junction held 9 bases outside the gene matches. The sample was PBMCs, taken 255 days after intestinal transplant. This chain connects TRBV5-1 to TRBJ2-7; 11 positions agree with TRBD1. This clonotype was sampled from a human patient who received an intestinal transplant, so some T cells may come from the graft donor. The CDR3: CASRGDRGSPTYEQYV. In DNA form, the CDR3 reads TGCGCCAGCAGGGGGGACAGGGGGTCCCCCACCTACGAGCAGTACGTC.